One sample yielded the 20 T cell receptor beta chains listed below, sequenced in a study of human T cells and chemical hapten exposure. As to time point: patch test 1, 2 weeks after DPC sensitization. Treatment noted: therapeutic diphenylcyclopropenone sensitization with weekly scalp DPC. TCRdb recomputed calls from the RACE reads with MiXCR, one row per CDR3 protein. The sample yields just under 350,000 distinct CDR3 sequences, approximately 6.3% seen once. Sequenced here: whole blood, sampled in connection with sensitization to the hapten diphenylcyclopropenone (DPC). Receptors originate from a woman younger than 35 with alopecia areata. Some clones in this sample may be carry-over from other donors' samples.

This clonotype appeared a single time. The rearrangement links TRBV6-6 to TRBJ1-5; 7 nucleotides align to TRBD1. Germline CDR1 MNHNY, CDR2 SVGAGI (reference sequence). J was trimmed by 6 bases and V by 2 bases; bases with no gene match: 4. The CDR3 consists of 14 residues. The CDR3, as DNA: TGTGCCAGCAGTTACGACAGGGTAGGTCAGCCCCAGCATTTT. Its translation is CASSYDRVGQPQHF.

This chain connects TRBV6-2 or TRBV6-3 to TRBJ1-4, with D hard to call. V lost 0 bases and J lost 8, with 7 bases in between. The length of the CDR3 is 13 residues. CDR1 and CDR2 from the germline V gene are MNHEY and SVGEGT. In DNA, the CDR3 is TGTGCCAGCAGTTACTCAGCGAGCGAAAAACTGTTTTTT. Translation: CASSYSASEKLFF.

At least ten counts were recorded for this clonotype. The rearrangement uses TRBV2 and TRBJ2-1; 14 bases are shared with TRBD2. The CDR3 sequence is 16 residues long. The germline CDR1 and CDR2 sequences are SNHLY and FYNNEI. V shed 6 bases, J shed 13 bases, and the junction held 14 bases outside the gene matches. CDR3 residues: CASSESGTSGGPPQFF. The CDR3 DNA sequence: TGTGCCAGCAGCGAGTCCGGGACTAGCGGGGGCCCCCCCCAGTTCTTC.

The chain couples TRBV29-1 to TRBJ1-1, with no clear D. Germline loops: CDR1 SQVTM, CDR2 ANQGSEA. V gave up 4 bases and J gave up 4 bases, with 13 bases separating them. The CDR3 covers 13 residues. The DNA of the CDR3 is TGCAGCGTTGTAGTGGGGTTGAGCACTGAAGCTTTCTTT. This codes for CSVVVGLSTEAFF.

In this sample, this clonotype turned up many times. The V call is TRBV6-6, the J call TRBJ2-7; 8 bases match TRBD1. This CDR3 is built from 13 residues. From germline, CDR1 is MNHNY and CDR2 SVGAGI (reference sequence). V shed 2 bases, J shed 7 bases, and the junction held 4 bases outside the gene matches. The CDR3: CASSYMDREEQYF. The CDR3 coding sequence is TGTGCCAGCAGTTACATGGACAGGGAAGAGCAGTACTTC.

The chain carries TRBV20-1 and TRBJ2-1; D possibly corresponds to TRBD2 (5 bases). Germline-derived CDR1 and CDR2 are DFQATT and SNEGSKA (reference sequence). Trimming left V 3 bases short and J 8 bases short, with 23 bases between. This CDR3 comprises 16 residues. In nucleotides, the CDR3 is TGCAGTGCTAGTGAAATTCCCTTCGGGAAAGTAGATGAGCAGTTCTTC. Its protein product is CSASEIPFGKVDEQFF.

This clonotype was seen a few times. This sequence joins TRBV21-1 and TRBJ1-2. TRBV21-1 is tagged as a pseudogene. This CDR3 has 14 residues. CDR3 nucleotides: TGTGCCAGCAGCGAAAAGGAAGCTAACTATGGCTACACCTTC. Translated, it gives CASSEKEANYGYTF.

This clonotype turned up a few times. The V gene is TRBV12-3 or TRBV12-4, the J gene TRBJ2-5; 9 nucleotides agree with TRBD1. Trimming took 1 base from V and 2 from J; bases not matched to a gene: 2. The CDR3 totals 15 residues. CDR3 DNA: TGTGCCAGCAGTTTAGACAGGGGGCATCAAGAGACCCAGTACTTC. This encodes CASSLDRGHQETQYF.

The table lists this clonotype with many counts. The chain uses TRBV5-1 and TRBJ1-6; D not certain. The CDR3 totals 17 residues. V lost 0 bases to trimming and J lost 0 bases, with 10 bases between them. Per the germline V gene, CDR1 is SGHRS and CDR2 is YFSETQ. CDR3 sequence reads: CASSLGGISSYNSPLHF. The CDR3, as DNA: TGCGCCAGCAGCTTGGGAGGCATCAGCTCCTATAATTCACCCCTCCACTTT.

This rearrangement joins TRBV25-1 to TRBJ1-4, with D possibly TRBD1 on 6 matching bases. Germline CDR1 and CDR2: MGHDK and SYGVNS. CDR3 length: 14 amino acids. V was trimmed by 5 bases and J by 8 bases, leaving 15 bases between them. The CDR3 DNA follows: TGTGCCAGCAGTCTATCTGGGGGCGGCGAAAAACTGTTTTTT. Protein sequence: CASSLSGGGEKLFF. The full variable domain, completed using reference TRBV25-1 and TRBJ1-4, is EADIYQTPRYLVIGTGKKITLECSQTMGHDKMYWYQQDPGMELHLIHYSYGVNSTEKGDLSSESTVSRIRTEHFPLTLESARPSHTSQYLCASSLSGGGEKLFFGSGTQLSVL.

This clonotype was detected a few times. The J gene is TRBJ2-3, the V gene TRBV7-8; D might be TRBD2 (6 bases). V gave up 5 bases and J gave up 7 bases, with 19 bases separating them. The CDR3 extends over 15 amino acids. Germline-derived CDR1 and CDR2 are SGHVS and FQNEAQ. The CDR3 reads CASSAQGGVGYTQYF. For the CDR3, the DNA is TGTGCCAGCAGCGCCCAAGGCGGGGTAGGGTATACGCAGTATTTT.

This clonotype occurred many times. The J gene is TRBJ2-5, the V gene TRBV7-2; 13 nucleotides match TRBD2. The CDR3 sequence is 16 residues long. Germline CDR1 and CDR2: SGHTA and FQGNSA. Unmatched junction bases numbered 5, after V lost 5 bases and J lost 2 bases. The CDR3, as DNA: TGTGCCAGCAGCCCCGGGACTAGCGGGGCACAAGAGACCCAGTACTTC. It specifies CASSPGTSGAQETQYF.

This clonotype has a count of ten or more. The chain couples TRBV27 to TRBJ2-3; 8 nucleotides agree with TRBD2. The V segment lost 2 bases and the J segment 2 bases; nucleotides outside the gene matches: 3. Germline V gene lookup returns CDR1 MNHEY and CDR2 SMNVEV (reference sequence). The CDR3 is 15 residues long. CDR3 bases: TGTGCCAGCAGTTTAATTAGCGGGGACACAGATACGCAGTATTTT. The encoded protein is CASSLISGDTDTQYF.

This clonotype was counted at least ten times. The rearrangement links TRBV4-1 to TRBJ2-3; D remains ambiguous. Per the germline V gene, CDR1 is MGHRA and CDR2 is YSYEKL. V lost 0 bases, J lost 2 bases, and 15 bases lay in between. The CDR3 runs to 17 residues. The CDR3 sequence is CASSQEFSGSATDTQYF. As DNA, the CDR3 is TGCGCCAGCAGCCAAGAGTTTTCAGGAAGCGCCACAGATACGCAGTATTTT.

This clonotype was counted between two and nine times. The genes are TRBV28 and TRBJ1-1; possibly TRBD1 for D (5 bases). Germline lookup yields CDR1 MDHEN and CDR2 SYDVKM. V lost 3 bases, J lost 8 bases, and 22 bases lay in between. This CDR3 has 16 residues. The CDR3 sequence: CASSFFDWGSNLEAFF. CDR3 bases: TGTGCCAGCAGTTTTTTTGATTGGGGGAGCAACCTCGAAGCTTTCTTT.

There are many counts of this clonotype. V and J are TRBV29-1 and TRBJ1-1, with a possible D match to TRBD1 (5 bases). This CDR3 spans 12 amino acids. In germline, CDR1 is SQVTM, CDR2 ANQGSEA. Trimming removed 8 bases at V and 4 bases at J, with 14 bases between. This CDR3 reads CSTNPGGTEAFF. DNA of the CDR3: TGCAGCACCAACCCCGGGGGCACTGAAGCTTTCTTT.

The rearrangement links TRBV7-3 to TRBJ1-1, with a possible D match to TRBD1 (5 bases). This CDR3 contains 14 residues. V lost 1 base and J lost 4, with 10 bases in between. The germline V gene encodes CDR1 SGHTA and CDR2 FQGTGA. CDR3 amino acids: CASSLRAGATEAFF. In DNA form, the CDR3 reads TGTGCCAGCAGCTTAAGGGCCGGGGCCACTGAAGCTTTCTTT.

This clonotype was recorded a few times. The gene calls are TRBV7-3 and TRBJ2-1, with D perhaps given as TRBD1 or TRBD2 (5 bases each). The V gene's germline CDR1 is SGHTA and CDR2 FQGTGA. Trimming stripped 6 bases from V and 5 bases from J, with 11 bases between. CDR3 length: 13 amino acids. The CDR3 is CASRSGANNEQFF. CDR3 coding DNA: TGTGCCAGCAGATCCGGGGCCAACAATGAGCAGTTCTTC.

V gene TRBV18 combines with J gene TRBJ2-5; D possibly corresponds to TRBD2 (7 bases). Germline V gene data show CDR1 as KGHSH and CDR2 as LQKENI. The CDR3 length is 15 residues. Deletions cut 3 bases from V and 1 base from J, with 12 bases between. The CDR3 region is CASSPSAGAQETQYF. In DNA, the CDR3 is TGTGCCAGCTCACCTTCCGCGGGGGCCCAAGAGACCCAGTACTTC. Together with reference TRBV18 and TRBJ2-5, the CDR3 gives the full variable domain: NAGVMQNPRHLVRRRGQEARLRCSPMKGHSHVYWYRQLPEEGLKFMVYLQKENIIDESGMPKERFSAEFPKEGPSILRIQQVVRGDSAAYFCASSPSAGAQETQYFGPGTRLLVL.

The chain combines TRBV5-6 with TRBJ1-5; D might be TRBD1 (6 bases). The CDR3 runs 14 residues. With 3 bases removed from V and 7 bases from J, the gap between germline ends came to 14 bases. The V gene's germline CDR1 is SGHDT and CDR2 YYEEEE. In nucleotides, the CDR3 is TGTGCCAGCAGCTGGGGGGGGCTGGGACAGCCCCAGCATTTT. It codes for CASSWGGLGQPQHF.